Listed below are T cell receptor beta chains from one sample, sequenced in a study of cytomegalovirus exposure and HLA in healthy donors. Profiling relied on immunoSEQ multiplex PCR, and the TCRdb table lists in-frame clones only, not all of them. Among under 130,000 clones listed, 12% were seen once. The sequenced sample was PBMCs. All receptors come from a man aged 35 to 55 in good health and CMV-seropositive. Both conserved end residues are part of each CDR3. D genes are given only for firm matches. The size entry is marked missing in some rows and otherwise reads once, few, many or a size class.

D gene	clone size	V gene	J gene	CDR3 protein	CDR3 DNA
.	few	TRBV7-9	TRBJ1-1	CASSYRVGLNTEAFF	TGTGCCAGCAGCTACAGGGTAGGACTGAACACTGAAGCTTTCTTT
TRBD2	.	TRBV11-2	TRBJ2-3	CASSPERAGGYPDTQYF	TGTGCCAGCAGCCCCGAACGGGCGGGAGGTTACCCAGATACGCAGTATTTT
TRBD1	.	TRBV9	TRBJ1-5	CASSDGTGAQSNQPQHF	TGTGCCAGCAGCGACGGGACAGGGGCCCAAAGCAATCAGCCCCAGCATTTT
TRBD2	.	TRBV11-2	TRBJ2-7	CASSFMRGSSYEQYF	TGTGCCAGCAGCTTTATGCGGGGGAGCTCCTACGAGCAGTACTTC
TRBD2	few	TRBV7-7	TRBJ2-2	CASSQGLAGQRTGELFF	TGTGCTAGCAGCCAGGGACTAGCGGGACAGAGGACCGGGGAGCTGTTTTTT
.	.	TRBV6-7	TRBJ2-2	CASMSCVDSTNTGELFF	TGTGCCAGCATGAGTTGTGTGGACAGCACGAACACCGGGGAGCTGTTTTTT
.	few	TRBV7-9	TRBJ2-7	CASSLALRAYEQYF	TGTGCCAGCAGCTTAGCGCTTCGGGCCTACGAGCAGTACTTC
TRBD2	.	TRBV18	TRBJ2-5	CASSPRGGSGSQETQYF	TGTGCCAGCTCACCACGCGGCGGGAGCGGTTCCCAAGAGACCCAGTACTTC
TRBD2	few	TRBV29-1	TRBJ2-7	CSVDGPSGRGGSYEQYF	TGCAGCGTTGATGGCCCTAGCGGGAGAGGGGGATCCTACGAGCAGTACTTC
.	few	TRBV7-6	TRBJ1-6	CASSYPGKPLHF	TGTGCCAGCAGCTACCCAGGGAAACCCCTCCACTTT
TRBD1	few	TRBV13	TRBJ2-7	CASSPGGQGYEQYF	TGTGCCAGCAGCCCAGGGGGACAGGGCTACGAGCAGTACTTC
.	.	TRBV28	TRBJ1-1	CASSLPSEPIEAFF	TGTGCCAGCAGTTTGCCGAGTGAGCCCATTGAAGCTTTCTTT
TRBD2	.	TRBV19	TRBJ2-7	CASSRSLTSAYEQYF	TGTGCCAGTAGTCGGTCCTTAACTAGCGCCTACGAGCAGTACTTC
TRBD1	few	TRBV18	TRBJ1-2	CASSLNFRGDDYGYTF	TGTGCCAGCTCACTCAATTTCAGGGGGGACGACTATGGCTACACCTTC
.	few	TRBV19	TRBJ1-5	CASSLQGGPQHF	TGTGCCAGTAGTCTACAGGGCGGGCCCCAGCATTTT
.	few	TRBV19	TRBJ1-1	CASSFSRGRNTEAFF	TGTGCCAGTAGTTTCTCCAGGGGACGGAACACTGAAGCTTTCTTT
.	few	TRBV6-1	TRBJ2-1	CASSRTGSYNEQFF	TGTGCCAGCAGTAGAACGGGATCATACAATGAGCAGTTCTTC
TRBD2	.	TRBV4-1	TRBJ2-1	CASSHTSGREEQFF	TGCGCCAGCAGCCATACTAGCGGGAGAGAGGAGCAGTTCTTC
TRBD2	few	TRBV4-1	TRBJ2-7	CASSYNAGTSGYYEQYF	TGCGCCAGCAGCTATAACGCCGGGACTAGCGGTTACTACGAGCAGTACTTC
TRBD1	.	TRBV13	TRBJ2-7	CASSPATKTGVYEQYF	TGTGCCAGCAGCCCCGCAACGAAGACAGGGGTCTACGAGCAGTACTTC
.	few	TRBV5-4	TRBJ2-4	CASSSQGTQYF	TGTGCCAGCAGCTCCCAGGGCACTCAGTACTTC
.	.	TRBV5-1	TRBJ2-3	CASSSSRVRDTQYF	TGCGCCAGCAGCTCTTCCAGGGTAAGAGATACGCAGTATTTT
TRBD1	few	TRBV30	TRBJ2-3	CAWRQGWTDTQYF	TGTGCCTGGAGACAGGGGTGGACAGATACGCAGTATTTT
TRBD1	few	TRBV10-1	TRBJ1-3	CASSAGQLLPGNTIYF	TGCGCCAGCAGTGCGGGACAGTTGCTTCCCGGAAACACCATATATTTT
TRBD1	.	TRBV7-8	TRBJ1-5	CASSNTGGSQPQHF	TGTGCCAGCAGCAATACAGGGGGCTCTCAGCCCCAGCATTTT
.	few	TRBV4-3	TRBJ2-6	CASSQRQKGYSGANVLTF	TGCGCCAGCAGCCAAAGACAGAAAGGGTATTCGGGGGCCAACGTCCTGACTTTC
TRBD2	few	TRBV7-2	TRBJ2-7	CASSRTTSGSYLYEQYF	TGTGCCAGCAGCCGTACGACTAGCGGGAGCTACCTCTACGAGCAGTACTTC
.	.	TRBV29-1	TRBJ2-1	CSATDSNEQFF	TGCAGCGCCACGGACAGCAATGAGCAGTTCTTC
.	few	TRBV27	TRBJ1-1	CASSLSRLNTEAFF	TGTGCCAGCAGTTTATCGAGATTGAACACTGAAGCTTTCTTT
TRBD1	few	TRBV30	TRBJ2-5	CAWSVDRGRRETQYF	TGTGCCTGGAGTGTAGACAGGGGGCGGAGGGAGACCCAGTACTTC
.	few	TRBV5-1	TRBJ1-6	CASSLVPRSYNSPLHF	TGCGCCAGCAGCTTGGTTCCTCGCTCCTATAATTCACCCCTCCACTTT
TRBD1	few	TRBV28	TRBJ2-1	CASSRQGAGIPNNEQFF	TGTGCCAGCAGTAGACAGGGGGCCGGCATACCTAACAATGAGCAGTTCTTC
.	.	TRBV5-1	TRBJ2-2	CASSSLNTGELFF	TGCGCCAGCAGCTCCCTGAACACCGGGGAGCTGTTTTTT
TRBD1	.	TRBV7-4	TRBJ1-3	CASSSTGYGNTIYF	TGTGCCAGCAGCTCGACAGGGTATGGAAACACCATATATTTT
.	.	TRBV25-1	TRBJ2-1	CASSEWVGANEQFF	TGTGCCAGCAGTGAATGGGTTGGAGCAAATGAGCAGTTCTTC
TRBD2	.	TRBV28	TRBJ2-1	CASSPPGLAGYNEQFF	TGTGCCAGCAGCCCGCCGGGACTAGCGGGATACAATGAGCAGTTCTTC
TRBD1	.	TRBV7-2	TRBJ1-1	CASSPRPTGGQNTEAFF	TGTGCCAGCAGCCCCCGGCCCACAGGGGGACAGAACACTGAAGCTTTCTTT
TRBD1	.	TRBV7-9	TRBJ1-1	CASSLAQGSTEAFF	TGTGCCAGCAGCTTAGCACAGGGGAGCACTGAAGCTTTCTTT
.	.	TRBV6-5	TRBJ1-5	CASSYSGAPLHQPQHF	TGTGCCAGCAGTTACTCAGGGGCGCCACTCCATCAGCCCCAGCATTTT
.	.	TRBV11-3	TRBJ2-7	CASLEERNEQYF	TGTGCCAGCCTAGAGGAGCGGAACGAGCAGTACTTC
TRBD1	.	TRBV13	TRBJ2-3	CASSSWQAGQGADTQYF	TGTGCCAGCAGCTCCTGGCAGGCGGGACAGGGAGCAGATACGCAGTATTTT
TRBD1	few	TRBV5-4	TRBJ2-2	CASSLGALAGGDTGELFF	TGTGCCAGCAGCTTGGGGGCCCTGGCAGGGGGCGACACCGGGGAGCTGTTTTTT
.	few	TRBV29-1	TRBJ2-2	CSVGRGLTTGELFF	TGCAGCGTTGGAAGGGGACTCACCACCGGGGAGCTGTTTTTT
.	.	TRBV12-5	TRBJ2-5	CASDTRSAEDQETQYF	TGTGCTAGTGACACCCGATCGGCGGAGGACCAAGAGACCCAGTACTTC
.	.	TRBV2	TRBJ1-2	CASSDRTGNAAGYTF	TGTGCCAGCAGTGACAGGACGGGAAACGCTGCGGGCTACACCTTC
TRBD2	.	TRBV27	TRBJ2-5	CASSTRTSAQETQYF	TGTGCCAGCAGTACCAGGACTAGCGCCCAAGAGACCCAGTACTTC